These T cell receptor beta chains were read from a single sample in a study of vaccination effects on CD4 cells after COVID-19. These receptors' antigens are unknown. Sequencing was performed with immunoSEQ multiplex PCR; in TCRdb, only in-frame clones are kept and a portion is missing. The sample lists about 73,000 clones, 73% occurring once. The sequences come from CD4+ T cells from PBMCs cultured without peptide, collected after COVID-19 vaccination. These receptors came from a human donor who received a COVID-19 vaccine. The CDR3 runs from the conserved cysteine through the conserved F or W. The order of the fields is clone size, D gene, J gene, V gene, CDR3 DNA, CDR3 protein. The D gene is left open where the match is weak. Clone sizes are given selectively: once, few, many, or a class where the clone is expanded.

- | TRBD1 | TRBJ2-2 | TRBV6-6 | TGTGCCAGCACCCCTCGGACAGGGTACACCGGGGAGCTGTTTTTT | CASTPRTGYTGELFF
- | - | TRBJ1-2 | TRBV28 | TGTGCCAGCAGTTTACGTCCAGGCCTAAACTATGGCTACACCTTC | CASSLRPGLNYGYTF
- | - | TRBJ2-1 | TRBV24-1 | TGTGCCACCAGTTCGGACAATGAGCAGTTCTTC | CATSSDNEQFF
- | TRBD1 | TRBJ2-2 | TRBV18 | TGTGCCAGCTCAGTACAGGGGACCGGGGAGCTGTTTTTT | CASSVQGTGELFF
- | - | TRBJ1-2 | TRBV18 | TGTGCCAGCTCACCCAACACCGCGACTGTGTCGATGGGCTACACCTTC | CASSPNTATVSMGYTF
- | TRBD2 | TRBJ2-1 | TRBV5-1 | TGCGCCAGCAGCTTGGGACTAGCGGGGGAGCAGTTCTTC | CASSLGLAGEQFF
- | - | TRBJ1-2 | TRBV6-1 | TGTGCCAGCAGTGAGGTAAACGGATTGAGTGGCTACACCTTC | CASSEVNGLSGYTF
few | - | TRBJ2-1 | TRBV19 | TGTGCCAGTAGTATGGGGAGAGGGGACAATGAGCAGTTCTTC | CASSMGRGDNEQFF
- | - | TRBJ2-1 | TRBV14 | TGTGCCAGCAGACTCGGGACTCTGATCTACAATGAGCAGTTCTTC | CASRLGTLIYNEQFF
- | TRBD2 | TRBJ2-5 | TRBV9 | TGTGCCAGCAGCCCTCGAGGGACTAGCGGGGGGGCATACCAAGAGACCCAGTACTTC | CASSPRGTSGGAYQETQYF
- | TRBD1 | TRBJ2-6 | TRBV4-1 | TGCGCCAGCAGCCAAGCCCCGGGACAGGGTGAGTCTGGGGCCAACGTCCTGACTTTC | CASSQAPGQGESGANVLTF
- | TRBD2 | TRBJ2-3 | TRBV11-2 | TGTGCCAGCAGCTTAGCTGTCGGGCTAGCGGGGGTCCGGAATACGCAGTATTTT | CASSLAVGLAGVRNTQYF
few | TRBD1 | TRBJ1-2 | TRBV6-6 | TGTGCCAGCAGAGAGACAGGGACGAACTATGGCTACACCTTC | CASRETGTNYGYTF